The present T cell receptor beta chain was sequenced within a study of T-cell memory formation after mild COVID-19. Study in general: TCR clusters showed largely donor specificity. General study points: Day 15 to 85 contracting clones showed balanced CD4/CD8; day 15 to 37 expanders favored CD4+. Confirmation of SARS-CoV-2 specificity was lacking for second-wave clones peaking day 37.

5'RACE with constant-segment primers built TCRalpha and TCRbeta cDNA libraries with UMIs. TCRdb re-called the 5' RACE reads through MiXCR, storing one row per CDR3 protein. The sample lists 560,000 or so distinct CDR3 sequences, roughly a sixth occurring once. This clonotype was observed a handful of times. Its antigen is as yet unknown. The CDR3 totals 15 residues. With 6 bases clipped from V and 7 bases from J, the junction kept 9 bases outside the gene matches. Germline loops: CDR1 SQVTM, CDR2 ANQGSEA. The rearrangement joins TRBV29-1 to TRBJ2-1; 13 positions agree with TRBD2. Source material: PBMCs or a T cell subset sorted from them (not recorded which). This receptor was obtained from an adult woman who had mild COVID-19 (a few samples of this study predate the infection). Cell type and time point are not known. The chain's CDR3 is CSVAGTSGDRNEQFF. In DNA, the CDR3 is TGCAGCGTAGCTGGGACTAGCGGGGACCGGAATGAGCAGTTCTTC.